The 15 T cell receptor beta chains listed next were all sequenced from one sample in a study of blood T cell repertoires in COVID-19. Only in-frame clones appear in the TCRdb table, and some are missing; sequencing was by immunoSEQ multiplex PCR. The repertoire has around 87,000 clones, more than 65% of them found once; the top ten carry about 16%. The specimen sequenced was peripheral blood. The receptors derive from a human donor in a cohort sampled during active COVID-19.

The CDR3 coding sequence is TGTGCCAGCAGGAGAGGGGACAGGGTTGGCTATGGCTACACCTTC. Amino acid sequence: CASRRGDRVGYGYTF. V is TRBV2 and J is TRBJ1-2; 9 bases fit TRBD1. The ends lost 6 bases at V and 4 bases at J; junction bases unmatched: 9. The CDR3 loop spans 15 amino acids. The germline V gene has CDR1 SNHLY and CDR2 FYNNEI. The complete variable domain, with remaining parts taken from reference TRBV2 and TRBJ1-2, reads EPEVTQTPSHQVTQMGQEVILRCVPISNHLYFYWYRQILGQKVEFLVSFYNNEISEKSEIFDDQFSVERPDGSNFTLKIRSTKLEDSAMYFCASRRGDRVGYGYTFGSGTRLTVV.

The CDR3 DNA reads as TGTGCCAGCAGGCTGTGGGGACAGGGAGCTGCTGAAGCTTTCTTT. Encoded protein: CASRLWGQGAAEAFF. This chain uses TRBV28 with TRBJ1-1; 9 positions agree with TRBD1. CDR3 size: 15 residues. The V and J ends lost 6 bases and 6 bases, in that order; junction bases with no gene match: 11. From germline, CDR1 is MDHEN and CDR2 SYDVKM.

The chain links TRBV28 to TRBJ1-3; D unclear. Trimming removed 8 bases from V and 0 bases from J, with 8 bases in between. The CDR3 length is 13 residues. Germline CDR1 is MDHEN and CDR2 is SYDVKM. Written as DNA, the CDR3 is TGTGCCAGCGCCAGGCCCTCTGGAAACACCATATATTTT. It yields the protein CASARPSGNTIYF.

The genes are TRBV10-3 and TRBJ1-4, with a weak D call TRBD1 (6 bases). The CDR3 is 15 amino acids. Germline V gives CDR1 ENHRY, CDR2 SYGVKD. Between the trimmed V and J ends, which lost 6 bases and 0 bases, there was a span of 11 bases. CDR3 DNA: TGTGCCATCAGCCATGAGGGGGCAACTAATGAAAAACTGTTTTTT. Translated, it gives CAISHEGATNEKLFF.

DNA of the CDR3: TGCGCCAGCAGCCAAGTCTGGCTGCTCAGCACAGATACGCAGTATTTT. As protein: CASSQVWLLSTDTQYF. This chain connects TRBV4-1 to TRBJ2-3; D is undetermined. Between the trimmed V and J ends, which lost 1 base and 0 bases, there was a span of 11 bases. CDR1 is MGHRA, CDR2 YSYEKL, per germline. CDR3 length: 16 residues.

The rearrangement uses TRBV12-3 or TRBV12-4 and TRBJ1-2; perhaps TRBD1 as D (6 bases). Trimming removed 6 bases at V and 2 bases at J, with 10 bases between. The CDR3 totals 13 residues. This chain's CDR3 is CASSPTGNYGYTF. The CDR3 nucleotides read TGTGCCAGCAGCCCTACAGGGAACTATGGCTACACCTTC.

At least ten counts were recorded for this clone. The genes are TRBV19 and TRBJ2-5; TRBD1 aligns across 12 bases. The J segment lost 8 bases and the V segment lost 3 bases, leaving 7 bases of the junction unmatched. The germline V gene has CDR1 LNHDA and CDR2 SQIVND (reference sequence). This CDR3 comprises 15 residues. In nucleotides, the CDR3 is TGTGCCAGTAGTATGGGGGGACAGGGGGCGAATACCCAGTACTTC. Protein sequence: CASSMGGQGANTQYF.

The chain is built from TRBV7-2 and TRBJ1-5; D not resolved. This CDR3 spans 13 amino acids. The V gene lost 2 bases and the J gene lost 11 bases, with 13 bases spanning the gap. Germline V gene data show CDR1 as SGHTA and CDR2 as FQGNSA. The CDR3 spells CASSLRLGDAQHF. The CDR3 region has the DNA TGTGCCAGCAGCTTAAGGTTGGGAGATGCCCAGCATTTT.

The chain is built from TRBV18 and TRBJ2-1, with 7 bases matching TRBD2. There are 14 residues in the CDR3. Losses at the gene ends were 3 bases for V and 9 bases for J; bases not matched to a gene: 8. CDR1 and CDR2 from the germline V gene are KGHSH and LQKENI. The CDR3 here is CASSPAGEVGEQFF. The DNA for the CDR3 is TGTGCCAGCTCACCGGCGGGGGAGGTCGGTGAGCAGTTCTTC. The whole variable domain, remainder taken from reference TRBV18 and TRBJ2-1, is NAGVMQNPRHLVRRRGQEARLRCSPMKGHSHVYWYRQLPEEGLKFMVYLQKENIIDESGMPKERFSAEFPKEGPSILRIQQVVRGDSAAYFCASSPAGEVGEQFFGPGTRLTVL.

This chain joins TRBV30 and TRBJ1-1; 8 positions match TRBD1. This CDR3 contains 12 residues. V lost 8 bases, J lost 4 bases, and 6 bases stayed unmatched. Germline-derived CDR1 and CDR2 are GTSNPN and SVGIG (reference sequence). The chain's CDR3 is CARTTGVTEAFF. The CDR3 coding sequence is TGTGCCCGGACGACAGGGGTCACTGAAGCTTTCTTT.

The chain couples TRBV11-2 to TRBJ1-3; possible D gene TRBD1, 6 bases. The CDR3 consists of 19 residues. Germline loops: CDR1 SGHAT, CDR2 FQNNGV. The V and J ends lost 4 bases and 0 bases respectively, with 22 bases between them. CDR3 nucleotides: TGTGCCAGCAGCTCCTCGACTCCACAGGGCTTCAACTCTGGAAACACCATATATTTT. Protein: CASSSSTPQGFNSGNTIYF.

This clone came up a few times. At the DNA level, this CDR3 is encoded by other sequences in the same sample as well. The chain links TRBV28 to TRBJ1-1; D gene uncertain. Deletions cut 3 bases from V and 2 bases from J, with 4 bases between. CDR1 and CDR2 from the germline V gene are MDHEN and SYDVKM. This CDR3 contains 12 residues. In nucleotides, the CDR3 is TGTGCCAGCAGTTTCCAAAACACTGAAGCTTTCTTT. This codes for CASSFQNTEAFF.

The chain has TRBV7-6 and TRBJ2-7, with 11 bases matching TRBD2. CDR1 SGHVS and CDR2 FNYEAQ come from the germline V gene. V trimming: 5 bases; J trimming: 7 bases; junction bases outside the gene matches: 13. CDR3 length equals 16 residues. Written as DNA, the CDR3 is TGTGCCAGCAGCCCTGAGGCAACTAGCGGGAGAGGGGAGCAGTACTTC. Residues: CASSPEATSGRGEQYF. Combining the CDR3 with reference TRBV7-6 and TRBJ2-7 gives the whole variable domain GAGVSQSPRYKVTKRGQDVALRCDPISGHVSLYWYRQALGQGPEFLTYFNYEAQQDKSGLPNDRFSAERPEGSISTLTIQRTEQRDSAMYRCASSPEATSGRGEQYFGPGTRLTVT.

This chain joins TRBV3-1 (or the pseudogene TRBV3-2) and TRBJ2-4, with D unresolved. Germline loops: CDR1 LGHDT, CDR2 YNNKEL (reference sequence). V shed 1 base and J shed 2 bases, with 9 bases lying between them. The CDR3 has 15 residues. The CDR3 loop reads CASSQGWRTKNIQYF. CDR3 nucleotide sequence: TGTGCCAGCAGCCAAGGATGGAGAACCAAAAACATTCAGTACTTC.

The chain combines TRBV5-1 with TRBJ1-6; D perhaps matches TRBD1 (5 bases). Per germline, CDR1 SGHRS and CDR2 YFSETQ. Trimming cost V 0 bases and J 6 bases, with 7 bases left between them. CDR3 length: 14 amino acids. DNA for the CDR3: TGCGCCAGCAGCTTGGGGGGCCCTAATTCACCCCTCCACTTT. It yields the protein CASSLGGPNSPLHF.